These 32 T cell receptor beta chains were sequenced from one sample in a study of T cells in Graves' hyperthyroidism and ophthalmopathy. Amplification of TCR beta CDR3 regions was performed using RNA transcripts as template. During a first-round RT-PCR of the TCR CDR3, the HTBI primer set was used. TCRdb called the multiplex PCR reads again in MiXCR, with one record for every CDR3 protein. The table includes 250,000 or so distinct CDR3 sequences, 15% detected once. Input material: blood. Receptor source: a woman aged 45 to 65 with Graves' hyperthyroidism that later progressed to Graves' ophthalmopathy.

Only a few counts were recorded for this clonotype. The chain uses TRBV7-9 and TRBJ2-7; tentatively, D is TRBD2 (7 bases). This CDR3 contains 15 residues. Germline CDR1 and CDR2: SEHNR and FQNEAQ (reference sequence). The V and J ends lost 5 bases and 4 bases respectively, with 18 bases between them. The CDR3, as DNA: TGTGCCAGCAGCGAACCGGGACACGGGGGGTACGAGCAGTACTTC. Translated, it gives CASSEPGHGGYEQYF.

This clonotype was picked up a small number of times. This rearrangement joins TRBV10-3 to TRBJ1-2; D is ambiguous. CDR1 is ENHRY and CDR2 is SYGVKD in the germline V gene. The CDR3 loop spans 15 amino acids. Trimming shortened V by 3 bases and J by 2 bases, and 13 bases separated the two germline ends. CDR3 sequence (DNA): TGTGCCATCAGTGATCCCGGTCGGCGCAACTATGGCTACACCTTC. Its protein is CAISDPGRRNYGYTF.

This clonotype was picked up many times. This chain links TRBV9 with TRBJ2-2; D unclear. The CDR3 has 14 amino acids. Germline CDR1 reads SGDLS; CDR2 reads YYNGEE. Trimming removed 4 bases from V and 4 bases from J, with 11 bases in between. This CDR3 reads CASSPSSSTGELFF. In nucleotides, the CDR3 is TGTGCCAGCAGCCCGTCCTCTAGCACCGGGGAGCTGTTTTTT.

This clonotype was seen many times. The chain joins TRBV5-1 to TRBJ2-1; 9 bases line up with TRBD1. Germline V gene sequence: CDR1 SGHRS, CDR2 YFSETQ. V lost 5 bases, J lost 4 bases, and 7 bases stayed unmatched. The CDR3 covers 15 residues. In DNA, the CDR3 is TGCGCCAGCAGTTTACAGGGGGCCCAATACAATGAGCAGTTCTTC. Protein product: CASSLQGAQYNEQFF.

This clonotype was seen ten or more times. The chain couples TRBV27 to TRBJ2-7; possible D gene TRBD2, 6 bases. V lost 4 bases and J 1 base, leaving 8 bases between the germline ends. Germline V lookup: CDR1 MNHEY, CDR2 SMNVEV (reference sequence). CDR3 size: 13 residues. The DNA of the CDR3 is TGTGCCAGCAGTTGGAGGGGTTCCTACGAGCAGTACTTC. Amino acid sequence: CASSWRGSYEQYF.

This clonotype was picked up many times. The J gene is TRBJ2-1, the V gene TRBV5-1; possible D gene TRBD2, 6 bases. The V end was cut by 0 bases, the J end by 2 bases, with 12 bases between. The CDR3 is 16 amino acids. The germline V gene has CDR1 SGHRS and CDR2 YFSETQ. CDR3 sequence: CASSLVPGEAYNEQFF. The CDR3 nucleotides are TGCGCCAGCAGCTTGGTCCCGGGAGAGGCCTACAATGAGCAGTTCTTC. The whole variable domain, filled in from reference TRBV5-1 and TRBJ2-1, reads KAGVTQTPRYLIKTRGQQVTLSCSPISGHRSVSWYQQTPGQGLQFLFEYFSETQRNKGNFPGRFSGRQFSNSRSEMNVSTLELGDSALYLCASSLVPGEAYNEQFFGPGTRLTVL.

A remark on this clonotype: A read error may produce the germline difference seen at one junction end. V gene TRBV5-1 combines with J gene TRBJ2-5; maybe TRBD1 (5 bases). CDR3 length equals 12 residues. Germline V gene lookup returns CDR1 SGHRS and CDR2 YFSETQ. CDR3 protein: CASSVTEEAQYF. Written as DNA, the CDR3 is TGCGCCAGCAGCGTGACAGAAGAGGCCCAGTACTTC.

There are many counts of this clonotype. CDR3 amino acids: CASSFRGSDQPQHF. Written as DNA, the CDR3 is TGTGCCAGCAGTTTCAGAGGGTCTGATCAGCCCCAGCATTTT. The chain carries TRBV6-2 or TRBV6-3 and TRBJ1-5; the D is unclear. Trimming took 4 bases from V and 5 from J, leaving 12 bases between them. CDR1 is MNHEY, CDR2 SVGEGT, per germline. The CDR3 runs 14 residues.

This clonotype was found many times. This chain uses TRBV20-1 with TRBJ2-1; D is uncertain. The V end lost 6 bases, the J end lost 5 bases, and 11 bases lay between the germline ends. Germline assignment: CDR1 DFQATT and CDR2 SNEGSKA (reference sequence). The CDR3 spans 12 residues. The CDR3: CSAAPSNNEQFF. The DNA for the CDR3 is TGCAGTGCCGCGCCGTCAAACAATGAGCAGTTCTTC.

This clonotype has only a few counts. The chain couples TRBV5-6 to TRBJ2-7, with D perhaps TRBD2 (5 bases). This CDR3 has 17 residues. In germline, CDR1 is SGHDT, CDR2 YYEEEE. The V end lost 1 base, the J end lost 3 bases, and 20 bases lay between the germline ends. CDR3 bases: TGTGCCAGCAGCTTGCGCGGAGGTCGTATAAACAACTACGAGCAGTACTTC. Translating gives CASSLRGGRINNYEQYF.

The sample holds many counts of this clonotype. The J gene is TRBJ1-5, the V gene TRBV28; TRBD1 is a possible D gene (6 bases). The CDR3 spans 15 residues. Between the trimmed V and J ends, which lost 4 bases and 5 bases, there was a span of 15 bases. Per germline, CDR1 MDHEN and CDR2 SYDVKM. CDR3 protein: CASSYSGGEYQPQHF. DNA for the CDR3: TGTGCCAGCAGTTATTCGGGGGGCGAGTATCAGCCCCAGCATTTT.

About this clonotype: The junction differs from germline at one of its ends, possibly a read error. The V gene is TRBV7-3, the J gene TRBJ2-1; 8 nucleotides match TRBD2. The CDR3 consists of 16 residues. CDR1 and CDR2 (germline): SGHTA, FQGTGA. The DNA for the CDR3 is TGCGCCAGCAGTTTCCTAGCGGGTCACTCCTACAATGAGCAGTTCTTC. Translated, it gives CASSFLAGHSYNEQFF. The complete variable domain, with remaining parts taken from reference TRBV7-3 and TRBJ2-1, reads GAGVSQTPSNKVTEKGKYVELRCDPISGHTALYWYRQSLGQGPEFLIYFQGTGAADDSGLPNDRFFAVRPEGSVSTLKIQRTERGDSAVYLCASSFLAGHSYNEQFFGPGTRLTVL.

The chain couples TRBV5-6 to TRBJ1-1; 7 bases are shared with TRBD1. Germline CDR1 SGHDT, CDR2 YYEEEE. V shed 10 bases, J shed 1 base, and the junction held 13 bases outside the gene matches. The CDR3 length is 15 residues. CDR3 in amino acids: CAGEGGKGKNTEAFF. CDR3 bases: TGTGCCGGGGAAGGGGGCAAGGGGAAGAACACTGAAGCTTTCTTT.

Ten or more counts support this clonotype. The chain is built from TRBV20-1 and TRBJ1-4; D might be TRBD1 (5 bases). This CDR3 comprises 13 residues. The V end was cut by 6 bases, the J end by 5 bases, with 13 bases between. Germline values: CDR1 DFQATT, CDR2 SNEGSKA (reference sequence). The CDR3 DNA reads as TGCAGTGCCGAGACCGGGACGAATGAAAAACTGTTTTTT. Protein product: CSAETGTNEKLFF.

This clonotype has only a few counts. The gene calls are TRBV6-6 and TRBJ1-6, with D perhaps TRBD1 (5 bases). The CDR3 is made up of 16 amino acids. Germline CDR1 is MNHNY and CDR2 is SVGAGI (reference sequence). The V end was cut by 2 bases, the J end by 7 bases, with 15 bases between. This CDR3 is CASSYPAQGGNSPLHF. DNA of the CDR3: TGTGCCAGCAGTTACCCCGCTCAGGGAGGCAATTCACCCCTCCACTTT.

This clonotype was recorded a few times. This chain uses TRBV19 with TRBJ1-5; D not resolved. V was shortened by 0 bases and J by 0 bases, with 6 bases between the two germline ends. The CDR3 has 15 amino acids. Germline assignment: CDR1 LNHDA and CDR2 SQIVND (reference sequence). The CDR3 coding sequence is TGTGCCAGTAGTATAGAAAGGCCTAGCAATCAGCCCCAGCATTTT. Protein sequence: CASSIERPSNQPQHF.

This clonotype has a count of ten or more. The chain links TRBV12-3 or TRBV12-4 to TRBJ2-1; 8 bases fit TRBD2. The CDR3 runs 16 residues. After removal of 7 bases from V and 3 bases from J, the junction contained 11 bases not matched to a gene. CDR3 in amino acids: CASTGGGSRFYNEQFF. The CDR3, as DNA: TGTGCCAGCACCGGGGGGGGGAGTAGGTTCTACAATGAGCAGTTCTTC.

The rearrangement joins TRBV10-3 to TRBJ2-1; 7 nucleotides match TRBD1. Trimming at V came to 11 bases and at J to 6 bases, leaving 7 bases not matched to a gene. This CDR3 has 12 amino acids. Germline V gene sequence: CDR1 ENHRY, CDR2 SYGVKD. CDR3 sequence (DNA): TGTGCCGTACGACAGGGATCCAATGAGCAGTTCTTC. It encodes CAVRQGSNEQFF.

At least ten counts were recorded for this clonotype. The chain employs TRBV20-1 and TRBJ1-2; tentative D call: TRBD1 (6 bases). Per germline, CDR1 DFQATT and CDR2 SNEGSKA (reference sequence). The CDR3 totals 14 residues. V was pared by 0 bases and J by 2 bases, with 10 bases between. The DNA of the CDR3 is TGCAGTGCTAGAGATCAGGGGTCCAACTATGGCTACACCTTC. It codes for CSARDQGSNYGYTF.

J is TRBJ1-1 and V is TRBV11-2, with D perhaps matching TRBD1 (6 bases). Germline-derived CDR1 and CDR2 are SGHAT and FQNNGV. Between the trimmed V and J ends, which lost 2 bases and 1 base, there was a span of 14 bases. This CDR3 comprises 16 residues. The CDR3 DNA is TGTGCCAGCAGCTTATTCGTGGGGGCGCGGAACACTGAAGCTTTCTTT. Protein sequence: CASSLFVGARNTEAFF.

The chain links TRBV19 to TRBJ2-6; perhaps TRBD2 as D (7 bases). This CDR3 contains 16 residues. Deletions cut 6 bases from V and 0 bases from J, with 12 bases between. CDR1 and CDR2 (germline): LNHDA, SQIVND (reference sequence). The CDR3 coding sequence is TGTGCCAGTAGAAAGGGGGGGAGCTCTGGGGCCAACGTCCTGACTTTC. Translating it yields CASRKGGSSGANVLTF.

The V gene is TRBV5-5, the J gene TRBJ1-2, with D possibly being TRBD1 (5 bases). The CDR3 spans 15 residues. The germline V gene has CDR1 SGHKS and CDR2 YYEKEE (reference sequence). Trimming removed 5 bases at V and 3 bases at J, with 17 bases between. CDR3 sequence reads: CASSLEWGTHYGYTF. The CDR3, as DNA: TGTGCCAGCAGTCTGGAGTGGGGGACCCACTATGGCTACACCTTC.

In its sample, this clonotype was seen many times. V gene TRBV20-1 combines with J gene TRBJ2-1, with D perhaps TRBD1 (5 bases). V lost 1 base and J lost 1, with 14 bases in between. Germline values: CDR1 DFQATT, CDR2 SNEGSKA (reference sequence). This CDR3 has 16 amino acids. The CDR3 is CSARVVGERSYNEQFF. The DNA for the CDR3 is TGCAGTGCTAGAGTTGTAGGGGAAAGGTCCTACAATGAGCAGTTCTTC.

This clonotype was detected many times. A single base separates this from a much larger clone, so it may be a read error. The chain recombines TRBV28 with TRBJ1-5; D is unresolved. Trimming stripped 0 bases from V and 2 bases from J, with 2 bases between. From germline, CDR1 is MDHEN and CDR2 SYDVKM. The CDR3 contains 13 residues. CDR3 sequence reads: CASSLWGNQPQHF. CDR3 bases: TGTGCCAGCAGTTTATGGGGCAATCAGCCCCAGCATTTT.

This clonotype came up many times. The genes are TRBV11-3 and TRBJ2-3; 7 bases map to TRBD2. This CDR3 is 16 amino acids long. Trimming took 2 bases from V and 0 from J; bases not matched to a gene: 5. Germline V lookup: CDR1 SGHNT, CDR2 YENEEA. The CDR3 nucleotides are TGTGCCAGCAGCTTACAGCCTAGCGGAAGCACAGATACGCAGTATTTT. Its protein product is CASSLQPSGSTDTQYF.

This clonotype was seen ten or more times. V and J are TRBV6-1 and TRBJ2-2; D may match TRBD1 or TRBD2 (5 bases each). The CDR3 is made up of 17 amino acids. V lost 5 bases and J 3 bases, leaving 19 bases between the germline ends. From germline, CDR1 is MNHNS and CDR2 SASEGT. CDR3 residues: CASSRRDLHGDTGELFF. CDR3 nucleotide sequence: TGTGCCAGCAGTCGCAGGGACCTTCACGGGGACACCGGGGAGCTGTTTTTT.

This clonotype has ten or more counts. This chain links TRBV6-5 with TRBJ2-7; 8 nucleotides match TRBD2. The J segment lost 0 bases and the V segment lost 0 bases, leaving 4 bases of the junction unmatched. This CDR3 comprises 16 residues. Germline V gives CDR1 MNHEY, CDR2 SVGAGI. CDR3 loop: CASSYSGGGHSYEQYF. In DNA form, the CDR3 reads TGTGCCAGCAGTTACTCGGGCGGGGGGCACTCCTACGAGCAGTACTTC.

At least ten counts were recorded for this clonotype. The chain employs TRBV18 and TRBJ2-5; D gene ambiguous. This CDR3 is built from 14 residues. Trimming removed 1 base from V and 1 base from J, with 7 bases in between. From germline, CDR1 is KGHSH and CDR2 LQKENI. CDR3 amino acids: CASSPQVFQETQYF. The CDR3 region has the DNA TGTGCCAGCTCACCACAGGTCTTCCAAGAGACCCAGTACTTC.

V usage is TRBV19 and J usage is TRBJ2-5; D gene uncertain. This CDR3 spans 13 amino acids. The V and J ends lost 0 bases and 3 bases respectively, with 5 bases between them. Germline CDR1 is LNHDA and CDR2 is SQIVND (reference sequence). The CDR3 bases are TGTGCCAGTAGTATAGATGGGGAAGAGACCCAGTACTTC. Translating it yields CASSIDGEETQYF.

This clonotype was picked up many times. This chain joins TRBV28 and TRBJ2-7; TRBD1 agrees at 8 bases. The CDR3 runs 14 residues. Looked up from germline, CDR1 is MDHEN and CDR2 is SYDVKM. The trim removed 6 bases at V and 5 bases at J, leaving 9 bases unmatched. CDR3 nucleotide sequence: TGTGCCAGCAGGCCCCGGGACAGGACCGACGAGCAGTACTTC. Amino acids: CASRPRDRTDEQYF.

A remark on this clonotype: This may come from a read error, since a much larger clone is one base off. This chain uses TRBV28 with TRBJ1-1, with D perhaps matching TRBD1 (5 bases). Germline V gives CDR1 MDHEN, CDR2 SYDVKM. V was trimmed by 3 bases and J by 0 bases, leaving 14 bases between them. CDR3 length: 16 residues. The CDR3 bases are TGTGCCAGCAGTTTTAGGCCGACAGCCATGAACACTGAAGCTTTCTTT. This translates into CASSFRPTAMNTEAFF. Based on the CDR3 plus reference TRBV28 and TRBJ1-1, the full variable domain is DVKVTQSSRYLVKRTGEKVFLECVQDMDHENMFWYRQDPGLGLRLIYFSYDVKMKEKGDIPEGYSVSREKKERFSLILESASTNQTSMYLCASSFRPTAMNTEAFFGQGTRLTVV.

A note on this clonotype: A read error is possible here, since a much larger clone lies one base away. This sequence joins TRBV18 and TRBJ2-2; D unresolved. CDR3 length: 15 residues. The germline V gene encodes CDR1 KGHSH and CDR2 LQKENI. The CDR3: CASSPQTTNAGELFF. CDR3 bases: TGTGCCAGCTCACCACAGACAACGAACGCCGGGGAGCTGTTTTTT.